What follows is one T cell receptor beta chain and its context. The antigen is not known. This record comes from a study of a mutant IDH1 vaccine in newly diagnosed glioma. About the research overall: Treatment recipients were approximately 60% male and around 40% female, and their mean age was roughly 40 years.

Measured with immunoSEQ multiplex PCR; TCRdb has only the in-frame clones, and not every one. The data contain some 64,000 clones, roughly 80% of them singletons. As for time point: week 11, during vaccination. Vaccine doses each comprised 300 ug of mutant IDH1 20-mer peptide, with topical imiquimod. The clonotype was recovered from a woman aged 45 to 65 with glioma. This specimen consisted of PBMCs, obtained from a glioma patient whose treatment included an IDH1 peptide vaccine.

The DNA of the CDR3 is TGCGCCAGCCGGGGGCACGGTGAAAAACTGTTTTTT. Translation: CASRGHGEKLFF. This chain links TRBV5-1 with TRBJ1-4, with D perhaps matching TRBD1 (6 bases). V lost 7 bases to trimming and J lost 7 bases, with 11 bases between them. Germline V gives CDR1 SGHRS, CDR2 YFSETQ. The CDR3 runs to 12 residues. Using reference TRBV5-1 and TRBJ1-4 for the parts outside the CDR3, the full variable domain is KAGVTQTPRYLIKTRGQQVTLSCSPISGHRSVSWYQQTPGQGLQFLFEYFSETQRNKGNFPGRFSGRQFSNSRSEMNVSTLELGDSALYLCASRGHGEKLFFGSGTQLSVL.